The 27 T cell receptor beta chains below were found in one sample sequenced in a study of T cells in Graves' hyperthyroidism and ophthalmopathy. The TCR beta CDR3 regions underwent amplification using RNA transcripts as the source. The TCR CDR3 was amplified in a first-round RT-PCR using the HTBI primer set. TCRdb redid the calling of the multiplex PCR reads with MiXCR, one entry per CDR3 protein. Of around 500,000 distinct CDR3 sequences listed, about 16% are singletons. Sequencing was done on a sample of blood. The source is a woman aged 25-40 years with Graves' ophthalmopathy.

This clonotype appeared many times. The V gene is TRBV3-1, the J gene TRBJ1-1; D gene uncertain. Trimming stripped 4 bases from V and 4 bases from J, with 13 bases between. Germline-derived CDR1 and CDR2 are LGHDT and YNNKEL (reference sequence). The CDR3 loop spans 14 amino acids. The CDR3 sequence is CASSRSGHGTEAFF. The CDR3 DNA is TGTGCCAGCAGCCGCTCCGGTCACGGCACTGAAGCTTTCTTT.

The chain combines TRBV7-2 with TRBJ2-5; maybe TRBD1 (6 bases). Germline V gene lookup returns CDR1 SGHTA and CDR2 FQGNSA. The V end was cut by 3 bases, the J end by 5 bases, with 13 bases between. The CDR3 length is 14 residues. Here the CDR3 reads CASSLTGPRETQYF. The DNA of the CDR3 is TGTGCCAGCAGCTTGACAGGCCCCCGGGAGACCCAGTACTTC.

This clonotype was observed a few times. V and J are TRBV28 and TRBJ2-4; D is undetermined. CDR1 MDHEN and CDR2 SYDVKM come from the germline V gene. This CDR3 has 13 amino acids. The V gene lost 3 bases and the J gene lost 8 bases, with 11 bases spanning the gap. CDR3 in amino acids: CASSLTLAHIQYF. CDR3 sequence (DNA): TGTGCCAGCAGTTTGACCCTCGCGCACATTCAGTACTTC.

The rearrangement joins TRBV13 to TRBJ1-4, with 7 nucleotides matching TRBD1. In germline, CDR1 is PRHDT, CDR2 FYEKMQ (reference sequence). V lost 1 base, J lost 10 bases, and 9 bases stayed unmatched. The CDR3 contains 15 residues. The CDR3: CASSLATGDRRKLFF. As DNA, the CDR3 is TGTGCCAGCAGCTTAGCTACAGGGGATCGTAGAAAACTGTTTTTT.

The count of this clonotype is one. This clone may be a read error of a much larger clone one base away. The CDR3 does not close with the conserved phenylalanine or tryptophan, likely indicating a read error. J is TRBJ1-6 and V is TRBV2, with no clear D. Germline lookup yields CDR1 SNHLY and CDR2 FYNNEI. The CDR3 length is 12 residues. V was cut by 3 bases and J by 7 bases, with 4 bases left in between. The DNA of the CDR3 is TGTGCCAGCAGTGAGCCAAATTCACCCCTCCACTTG. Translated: CASSEPNSPLHL.

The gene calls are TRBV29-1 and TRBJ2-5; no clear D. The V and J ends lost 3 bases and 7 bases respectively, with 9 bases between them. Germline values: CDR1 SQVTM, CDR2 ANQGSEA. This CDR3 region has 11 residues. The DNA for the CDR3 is TGCAGCGTTGAGGAACCGGGGACCCAGTACTTC. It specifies CSVEEPGTQYF.

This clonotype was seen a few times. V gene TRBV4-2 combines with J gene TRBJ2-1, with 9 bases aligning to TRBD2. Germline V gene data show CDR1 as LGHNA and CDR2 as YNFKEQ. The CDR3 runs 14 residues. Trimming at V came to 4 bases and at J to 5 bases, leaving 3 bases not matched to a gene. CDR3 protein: CASSPVAGDNEQFF. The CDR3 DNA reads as TGTGCCAGCAGCCCAGTAGCGGGAGACAATGAGCAGTTCTTC.

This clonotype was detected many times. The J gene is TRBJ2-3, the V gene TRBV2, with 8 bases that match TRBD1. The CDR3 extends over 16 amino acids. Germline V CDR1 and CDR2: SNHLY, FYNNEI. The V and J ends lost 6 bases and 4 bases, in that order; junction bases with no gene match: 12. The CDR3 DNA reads TGTGCCAGCAGACGAGCGGACAGGGTGTGGGCAGATACGCAGTATTTT. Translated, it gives CASRRADRVWADTQYF.

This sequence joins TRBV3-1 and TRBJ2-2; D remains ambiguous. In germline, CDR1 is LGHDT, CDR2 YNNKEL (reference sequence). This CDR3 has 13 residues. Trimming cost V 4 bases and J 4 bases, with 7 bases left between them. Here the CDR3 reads CASSPAPTGELFF. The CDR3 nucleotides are TGTGCCAGCAGCCCCGCTCCCACCGGGGAGCTGTTTTTT.

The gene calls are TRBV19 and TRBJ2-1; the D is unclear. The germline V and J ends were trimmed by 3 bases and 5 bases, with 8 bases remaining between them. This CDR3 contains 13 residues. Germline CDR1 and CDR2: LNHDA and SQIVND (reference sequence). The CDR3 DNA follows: TGTGCCAGTAGTATCACCCAGAACAATGAGCAGTTCTTC. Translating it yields CASSITQNNEQFF. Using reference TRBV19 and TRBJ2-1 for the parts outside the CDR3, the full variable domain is DGGITQSPKYLFRKEGQNVTLSCEQNLNHDAMYWYRQDPGQGLRLIYYSQIVNDFQKGDIAEGYSVSREKKESFPLTVTSAQKNPTAFYLCASSITQNNEQFFGPGTRLTVL.

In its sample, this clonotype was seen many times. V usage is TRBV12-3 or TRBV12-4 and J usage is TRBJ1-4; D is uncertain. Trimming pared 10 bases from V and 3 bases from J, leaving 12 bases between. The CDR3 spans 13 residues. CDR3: CATSVRANEKLFF. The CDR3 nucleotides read TGTGCCACCTCCGTTCGAGCTAATGAAAAACTGTTTTTT.

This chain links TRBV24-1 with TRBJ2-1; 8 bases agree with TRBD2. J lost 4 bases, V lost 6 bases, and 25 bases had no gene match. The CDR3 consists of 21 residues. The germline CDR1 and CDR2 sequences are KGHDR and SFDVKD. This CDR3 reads CATSPGLGLGGMIRPYNEQFF. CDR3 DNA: TGTGCCACCAGTCCGGGATTGGGACTAGGGGGAATGATCCGGCCTTACAATGAGCAGTTCTTC.

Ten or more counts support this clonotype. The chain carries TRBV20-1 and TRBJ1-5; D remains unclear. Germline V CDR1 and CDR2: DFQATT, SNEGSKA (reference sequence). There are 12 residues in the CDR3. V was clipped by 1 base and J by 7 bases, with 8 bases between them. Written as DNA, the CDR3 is TGCAGTGCTAGAGTTCGCGGCCAGCCCCAGCATTTT. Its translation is CSARVRGQPQHF.

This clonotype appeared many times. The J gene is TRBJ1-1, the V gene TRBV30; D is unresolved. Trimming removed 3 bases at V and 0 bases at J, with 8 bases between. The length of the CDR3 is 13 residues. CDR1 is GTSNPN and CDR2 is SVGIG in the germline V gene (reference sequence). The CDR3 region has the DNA TGTGCCTGGAGGAAAGGAGTGAACACTGAAGCTTTCTTT. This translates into CAWRKGVNTEAFF.

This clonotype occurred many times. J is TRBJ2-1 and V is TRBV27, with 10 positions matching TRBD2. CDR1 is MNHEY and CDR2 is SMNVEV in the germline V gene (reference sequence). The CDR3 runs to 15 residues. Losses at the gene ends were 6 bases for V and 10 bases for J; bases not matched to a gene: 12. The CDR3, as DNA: TGTGCCAGCAGCGGGGGGCTAGCGGGAGATGAGGAGCAGTTCTTC. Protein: CASSGGLAGDEEQFF.

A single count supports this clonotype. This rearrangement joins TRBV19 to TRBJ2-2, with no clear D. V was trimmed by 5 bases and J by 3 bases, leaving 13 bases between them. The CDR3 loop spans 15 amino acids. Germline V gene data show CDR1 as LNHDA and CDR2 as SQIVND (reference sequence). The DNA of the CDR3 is TGTGCCAGTAGTTTCGACACTATCTACACCGGGGAGCTGTTTTTT. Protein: CASSFDTIYTGELFF.

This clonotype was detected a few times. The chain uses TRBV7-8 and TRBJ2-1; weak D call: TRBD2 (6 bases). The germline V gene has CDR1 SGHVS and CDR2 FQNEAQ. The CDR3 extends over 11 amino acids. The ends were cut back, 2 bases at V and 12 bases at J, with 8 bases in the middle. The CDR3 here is CASSLFSGQFF. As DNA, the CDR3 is TGTGCCAGCAGCTTATTTAGCGGGCAGTTCTTC. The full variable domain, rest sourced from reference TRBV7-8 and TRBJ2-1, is GAGVSQSPRYKVAKRGQDVALRCDPISGHVSLFWYQQALGQGPEFLTYFQNEAQLDKSGLPSDRFFAERPEGSVSTLKIQRTQQEDSAVYLCASSLFSGQFFGPGTRLTVL.

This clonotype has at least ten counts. The CDR3 is CASSPRLVDTQYF. The CDR3 DNA reads as TGTGCCAGCAGCCCGCGACTAGTGGATACGCAGTATTTT. The J gene is TRBJ2-3, the V gene TRBV7-2; the D gene is possibly TRBD2 (6 bases). The CDR3 is made up of 13 amino acids. Between the trimmed V and J ends, which lost 5 bases and 6 bases, there was a span of 12 bases. The germline V gene has CDR1 SGHTA and CDR2 FQGNSA.

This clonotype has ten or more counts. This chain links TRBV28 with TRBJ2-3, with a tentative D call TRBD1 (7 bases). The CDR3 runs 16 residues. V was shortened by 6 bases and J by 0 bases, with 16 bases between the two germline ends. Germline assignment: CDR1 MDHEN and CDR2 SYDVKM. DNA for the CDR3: TGTGCCAGCAGGGCCAGGGGGGACATCAGCACAGATACGCAGTATTTT. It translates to CASRARGDISTDTQYF.

CDR3 DNA: TGCAGTGCTAGCGATGGGACTTCTGGAAACACCATATATTTT. Translated, it gives CSASDGTSGNTIYF. This sequence joins TRBV20-1 and TRBJ1-3; tentative D call: TRBD1 (5 bases). Germline values: CDR1 DFQATT, CDR2 SNEGSKA (reference sequence). V was pared by 3 bases and J by 1 base, with 10 bases between. The CDR3 spans 14 residues.

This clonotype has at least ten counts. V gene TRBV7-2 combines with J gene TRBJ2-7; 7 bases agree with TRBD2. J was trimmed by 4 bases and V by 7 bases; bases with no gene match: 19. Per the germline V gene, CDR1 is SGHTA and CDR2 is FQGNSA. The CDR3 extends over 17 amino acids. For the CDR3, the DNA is TGTGCCAGCAAGGCCGGGGGGTACGGGCAAGGAGGGTACGAGCAGTACTTC. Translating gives CASKAGGYGQGGYEQYF.

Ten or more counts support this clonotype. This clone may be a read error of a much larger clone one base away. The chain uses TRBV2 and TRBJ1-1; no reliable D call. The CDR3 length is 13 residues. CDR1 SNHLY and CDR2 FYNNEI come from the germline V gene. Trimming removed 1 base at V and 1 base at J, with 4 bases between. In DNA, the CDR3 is TGTGCCAGCAGTGAAGAACGGAACACTGAAGCTTTCTTT. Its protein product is CASSEERNTEAFF.

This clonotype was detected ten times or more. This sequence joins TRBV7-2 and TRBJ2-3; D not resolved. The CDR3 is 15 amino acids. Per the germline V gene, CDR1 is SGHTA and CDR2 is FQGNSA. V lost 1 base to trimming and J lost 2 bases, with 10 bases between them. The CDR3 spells CASSLVLRVTDTQYF. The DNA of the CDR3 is TGTGCCAGCAGCTTAGTTTTGCGAGTCACAGATACGCAGTATTTT. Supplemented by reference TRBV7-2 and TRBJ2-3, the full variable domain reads GAGVSQSPSNKVTEKGKDVELRCDPISGHTALYWYRQSLGQGLEFLIYFQGNSAPDKSGLPSDRFSAERTGGSVSTLTIQRTQQEDSAVYLCASSLVLRVTDTQYFGPGTRLTVL.

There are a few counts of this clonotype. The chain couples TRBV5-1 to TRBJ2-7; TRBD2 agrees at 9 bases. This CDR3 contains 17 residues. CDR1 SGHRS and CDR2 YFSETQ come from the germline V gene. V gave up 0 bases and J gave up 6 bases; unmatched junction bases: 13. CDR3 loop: CASSLAASGNPRSEQYF. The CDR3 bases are TGCGCCAGCAGCTTGGCGGCTAGCGGGAACCCAAGGTCCGAGCAGTACTTC.

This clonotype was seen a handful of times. CDR3: CATSSPQGDRGYNEQFF. The CDR3, as DNA: TGTGCCACCAGCAGTCCCCAAGGGGACAGGGGTTACAATGAGCAGTTCTTC. V and J are TRBV15 and TRBJ2-1, with 10 bases fitting TRBD1. Germline values: CDR1 LNHNV, CDR2 YYDKDF (reference sequence). The CDR3 is 17 amino acids. J lost 4 bases, V lost 3 bases, and 9 bases had no gene match.

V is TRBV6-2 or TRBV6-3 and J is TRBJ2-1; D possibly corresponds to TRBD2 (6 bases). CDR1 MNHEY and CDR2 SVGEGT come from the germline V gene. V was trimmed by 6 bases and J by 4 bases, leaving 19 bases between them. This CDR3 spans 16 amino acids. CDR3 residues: CASRRILARLYNEQFF. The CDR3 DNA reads TGTGCCAGCAGGCGTATACTAGCCAGACTGTACAATGAGCAGTTCTTC.

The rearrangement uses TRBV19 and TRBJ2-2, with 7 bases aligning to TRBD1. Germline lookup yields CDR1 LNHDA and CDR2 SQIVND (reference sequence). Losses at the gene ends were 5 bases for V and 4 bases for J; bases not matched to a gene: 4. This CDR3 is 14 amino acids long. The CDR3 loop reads CASSARQGTGELFF. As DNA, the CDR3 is TGTGCCAGTAGTGCCAGACAGGGCACCGGGGAGCTGTTTTTT.